This T cell receptor beta chain was sequenced during a study of cytomegalovirus exposure and HLA in healthy donors. General study results and limits: Earlier findings revealed that most TCR beta V segments proved productive either about 90% or about 30% of the time. In vitro data verified three CMV-associated chains as specific for CMV antigens. CMV serostatus was the only recorded immune exposure for donors.

The study ran its PCR with 60 Vbeta and 13 Jbeta primers. In the study's own analysis: The authors later counted approximately 80 million unique TCR beta chains, 9 million to 12 million of them shared. Generated by immunoSEQ multiplex PCR, the TCRdb table keeps only in-frame clones and is missing some. The DNA gave D and trimming, while V, J and clone size come from that table. The table has 50,000 to 65,000 clones, approximately 81% seen once. The CDR3 spans 16 residues. Unmatched junction bases numbered 7, after V lost 1 base and J lost 8 bases. Germline V gene lookup returns CDR1 LGHNA and CDR2 YNFKEQ. With respect to this clone: The antigen remains unidentified.

The rearrangement joins TRBV4-2 to TRBJ1-5; TRBD1 matches at 11 bases. Sample: PBMCs. This receptor was taken from a young woman in good health and CMV-seronegative. The CDR3 spells CASSQVGTGGDEPQHF. The DNA of the CDR3 is TGTGCCAGCAGCCAAGTGGGGACAGGGGGAGATGAGCCCCAGCATTTT.